One sample yielded the 19 T cell receptor beta chains listed below, sequenced in a study of T cell changes during pregnancy in multiple sclerosis. This table comes from immunoSEQ multiplex PCR, and its TCRdb copy is limited to in-frame clones, with some not included. The profile shows roughly 42,000 clones, 70% to 90% of them singletons. Sequenced material: CD4+ T cells from peripheral blood mononuclear cells, taken in the first trimester of pregnancy. Receptor source: a female donor with multiple sclerosis, enrolled in a pregnancy study.

The rearrangement links TRBV5-1 to TRBJ2-6, with D hard to call. Deletions cut 4 bases from V and 2 bases from J, with 7 bases between. CDR3 length: 14 amino acids. Germline values: CDR1 SGHRS, CDR2 YFSETQ. The CDR3 DNA sequence: TGCGCCAGCAGCCCACTGACTGGGGCCAACGTCCTGACTTTC. It yields the protein CASSPLTGANVLTF.

V and J are TRBV27 and TRBJ1-5; 7 bases map to TRBD1. Germline CDR1 is MNHEY and CDR2 is SMNVEV (reference sequence). This CDR3 region has 14 residues. The trim removed 7 bases at V and 7 bases at J, leaving 10 bases unmatched. CDR3 coding DNA: TGTGCCAGCACCCGACAGGGTGGGGGACAGCCCCAGCATTTT. Translated, it gives CASTRQGGGQPQHF.

The V gene is TRBV4-2, the J gene TRBJ2-5; 10 bases line up with TRBD2. From germline, CDR1 is LGHNA and CDR2 YNFKEQ. There are 17 residues in the CDR3. The ends lost 3 bases at V and 2 bases at J; junction bases unmatched: 9. This CDR3 reads CASSHGTSGKGQETQYF. The CDR3 DNA follows: TGTGCCAGCAGCCATGGAACTAGCGGGAAAGGGCAAGAGACCCAGTACTTC.

The chain couples TRBV7-8 to TRBJ2-2, with 8 positions matching TRBD2. With 2 bases clipped from V and 1 base from J, the junction kept 9 bases outside the gene matches. The CDR3 has 18 amino acids. Germline V gives CDR1 SGHVS, CDR2 FQNEAQ. CDR3 loop: CASSLLWTSRENTGELFF. The CDR3 DNA reads TGTGCCAGCAGCTTACTTTGGACTAGCCGGGAGAACACCGGGGAGCTGTTTTTT.

The chain recombines TRBV5-5 with TRBJ2-1, with 7 bases lining up with TRBD1. The germline V gene encodes CDR1 SGHKS and CDR2 YYEKEE (reference sequence). The CDR3 contains 15 residues. J was trimmed by 7 bases and V by 0 bases; bases with no gene match: 7. This CDR3 is CASSLVPGGTNEQFF. The CDR3 DNA reads TGTGCCAGCAGCTTGGTCCCAGGGGGTACGAATGAGCAGTTCTTC.

The chain carries TRBV6-6 and TRBJ2-2; 7 positions agree with TRBD1. V was clipped by 6 bases and J by 6 bases; unmatched bases: 10. The CDR3 length is 15 residues. Per germline, CDR1 MNHNY and CDR2 SVGAGI (reference sequence). CDR3 in amino acids: CASRGRVTGAGELFF. The CDR3 coding sequence is TGTGCCAGCAGAGGTCGAGTAACAGGGGCCGGGGAGCTGTTTTTT.

This sequence joins TRBV28 and TRBJ1-1; D is possibly TRBD1 (5 bases). Trimming shortened V by 7 bases and J by 5 bases, and 14 bases separated the two germline ends. The germline V gene encodes CDR1 MDHEN and CDR2 SYDVKM. The CDR3 runs 13 residues. The CDR3 DNA reads as TGTGCCAGCAACCCAGGGCGTGTAACTGAAGCTTTCTTT. Translated: CASNPGRVTEAFF.

The chain employs TRBV19 and TRBJ1-1; D is uncertain. The CDR3 is 14 amino acids. V lost 6 bases and J lost 7, with 18 bases in between. Germline V gives CDR1 LNHDA, CDR2 SQIVND (reference sequence). The CDR3 loop reads CASSLEAEGGEAFF. The CDR3, as DNA: TGTGCCAGTAGCCTCGAGGCAGAAGGTGGTGAAGCTTTCTTT.

The V gene is TRBV7-6, the J gene TRBJ2-1; 12 nucleotides align to TRBD2. Germline V gene lookup returns CDR1 SGHVS and CDR2 FNYEAQ. CDR3 size: 16 residues. Losses at the gene ends were 5 bases for V and 1 base for J; bases not matched to a gene: 3. CDR3 sequence: CASSPGLAGSYNEQFF. The DNA for the CDR3 is TGTGCCAGCAGCCCCGGACTAGCGGGATCCTACAATGAGCAGTTCTTC.

The chain combines TRBV11-2 with TRBJ1-2; 12 bases align to TRBD1. This CDR3 contains 15 residues. Germline CDR1 is SGHAT and CDR2 is FQNNGV. Trimming at V came to 6 bases and at J to 8 bases, leaving 10 bases not matched to a gene. CDR3 sequence: CASRSPGQGARGYTF. Here the CDR3 DNA reads TGTGCCAGCAGGTCACCGGGACAGGGGGCGCGAGGCTACACCTTC.

The CDR3 spells CASSSFYSEQYF. DNA for the CDR3: TGTGCCAGCAGCTCCTTTTACTCCGAGCAGTACTTC. The gene calls are TRBV7-6 and TRBJ2-7, with unresolved D. The CDR3 runs 12 residues. V lost 4 bases and J 6 bases, leaving 10 bases between the germline ends. Germline V CDR1 and CDR2: SGHVS, FNYEAQ.

J is TRBJ2-7 and V is TRBV27; D is ambiguous. V lost 0 bases and J 8 bases, leaving 14 bases between the germline ends. From germline, CDR1 is MNHEY and CDR2 SMNVEV (reference sequence). The CDR3 runs 14 residues. The CDR3: CASSLSQSRNKQYF. For the CDR3, the DNA is TGTGCCAGCAGTTTATCGCAGTCCAGGAACAAGCAGTACTTC.

The chain recombines TRBV6-5 with TRBJ1-1, with D possibly TRBD1 on 5 matching bases. Germline V gives CDR1 MNHEY, CDR2 SVGAGI. The V gene lost 7 bases and the J gene lost 0 bases, with 12 bases spanning the gap. The CDR3 sequence is 14 residues long. CDR3 residues: CASIRQGLNTEAFF. Here the CDR3 DNA reads TGTGCCAGCATCCGGCAGGGCCTGAACACTGAAGCTTTCTTT.

The V and J genes are TRBV5-1 and TRBJ1-2, with a weak D call TRBD1 (5 bases). The CDR3 runs 17 residues. V was shortened by 0 bases and J by 1 base, with 16 bases between the two germline ends. Germline CDR1 and CDR2: SGHRS and YFSETQ. DNA of the CDR3: TGCGCCAGCAGCTTGGGATTTCTAGGGACTATTAACTATGGCTACACCTTC. Translating gives CASSLGFLGTINYGYTF. Filled out from reference TRBV5-1 and TRBJ1-2, the complete variable domain reads KAGVTQTPRYLIKTRGQQVTLSCSPISGHRSVSWYQQTPGQGLQFLFEYFSETQRNKGNFPGRFSGRQFSNSRSEMNVSTLELGDSALYLCASSLGFLGTINYGYTFGSGTRLTVV.

V and J are TRBV5-1 and TRBJ2-1, with a weak D call TRBD2 (7 bases). V lost 1 base and J lost 0, with 11 bases in between. Germline V lookup: CDR1 SGHRS, CDR2 YFSETQ. The CDR3 totals 16 residues. The DNA of the CDR3 is TGCGCCAGCAGCTTGCGGGGGGCCTCCTCCTACAATGAGCAGTTCTTC. This sequence encodes CASSLRGASSYNEQFF.

The chain links TRBV7-9 to TRBJ2-2, with 8 bases that match TRBD1. Germline V gene lookup returns CDR1 SEHNR and CDR2 FQNEAQ (reference sequence). With V trimmed by 6 bases and J by 1 base, 4 bases remained unmatched. This CDR3 contains 15 residues. The CDR3: CASRYGQGNTGELFF. The CDR3 nucleotides read TGTGCCAGCAGATATGGACAGGGGAACACCGGGGAGCTGTTTTTT.

The gene calls are TRBV9 and TRBJ2-2; 9 nucleotides align to TRBD2. V shed 4 bases and J 5 bases; nucleotides not matched to a gene: 9. The CDR3 contains 16 residues. The germline V gene has CDR1 SGDLS and CDR2 YYNGEE. The chain's CDR3 is CASSSLAGRGTGELFF. CDR3 in DNA: TGTGCCAGCAGCTCCCTAGCGGGAAGAGGGACCGGGGAGCTGTTTTTT.

This sequence joins TRBV2 and TRBJ1-1, with a tentative D call TRBD1 (6 bases). The CDR3 is 14 residues long. The V end lost 6 bases, the J end lost 0 bases, and 11 bases lay between the germline ends. CDR1 and CDR2 from the germline V gene are SNHLY and FYNNEI. The CDR3 coding sequence is TGTGCCAGCAGACAGGGAGACATGAACACTGAAGCTTTCTTT. Protein product: CASRQGDMNTEAFF.

The chain is built from TRBV7-9 and TRBJ2-3; D may be TRBD1 (5 bases). The germline V gene has CDR1 SEHNR and CDR2 FQNEAQ (reference sequence). V was cut by 4 bases and J by 2 bases, with 10 bases left in between. This CDR3 spans 14 amino acids. In DNA, the CDR3 is TGTGCCAGCAGCTCTTCCAGGGACACAGATACGCAGTATTTT. Translating it yields CASSSSRDTDTQYF. The whole variable domain, filled in from reference TRBV7-9 and TRBJ2-3, reads DTGVSQNPRHKITKRGQNVTFRCDPISEHNRLYWYRQTLGQGPEFLTYFQNEAQLEKSRLLSDRFSAERPKGSFSTLEIQRTEQGDSAMYLCASSSSRDTDTQYFGPGTRLTVL.